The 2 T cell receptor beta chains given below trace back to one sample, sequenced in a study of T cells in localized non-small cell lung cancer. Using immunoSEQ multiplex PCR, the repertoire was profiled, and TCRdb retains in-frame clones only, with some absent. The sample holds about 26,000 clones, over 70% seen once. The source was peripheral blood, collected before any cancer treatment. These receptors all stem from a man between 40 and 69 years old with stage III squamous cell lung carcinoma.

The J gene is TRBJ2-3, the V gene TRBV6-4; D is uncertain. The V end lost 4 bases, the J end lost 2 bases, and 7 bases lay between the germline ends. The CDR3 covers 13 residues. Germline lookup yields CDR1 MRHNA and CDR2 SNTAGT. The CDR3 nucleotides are TGTGCCAGCAGTGTAGTAGACACAGATACGCAGTATTTT. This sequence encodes CASSVVDTDTQYF.

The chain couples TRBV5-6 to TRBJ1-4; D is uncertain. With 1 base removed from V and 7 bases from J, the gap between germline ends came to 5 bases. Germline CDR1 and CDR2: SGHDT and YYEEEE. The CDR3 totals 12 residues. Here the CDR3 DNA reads TGTGCCAGCAGCTTGATTGGTGAAAAACTGTTTTTT. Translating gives CASSLIGEKLFF.